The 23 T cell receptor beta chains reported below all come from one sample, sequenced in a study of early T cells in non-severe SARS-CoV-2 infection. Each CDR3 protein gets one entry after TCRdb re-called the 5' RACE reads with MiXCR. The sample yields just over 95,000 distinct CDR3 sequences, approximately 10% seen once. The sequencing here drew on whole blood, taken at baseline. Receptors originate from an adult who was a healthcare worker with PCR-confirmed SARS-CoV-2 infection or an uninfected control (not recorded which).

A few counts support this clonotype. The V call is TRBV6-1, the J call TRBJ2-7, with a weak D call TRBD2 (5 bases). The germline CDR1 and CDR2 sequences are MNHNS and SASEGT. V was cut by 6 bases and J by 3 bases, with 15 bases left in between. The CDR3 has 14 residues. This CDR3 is CASSLLDPNYEQYF. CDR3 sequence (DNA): TGTGCCAGCAGCTTACTAGATCCGAACTACGAGCAGTACTTC.

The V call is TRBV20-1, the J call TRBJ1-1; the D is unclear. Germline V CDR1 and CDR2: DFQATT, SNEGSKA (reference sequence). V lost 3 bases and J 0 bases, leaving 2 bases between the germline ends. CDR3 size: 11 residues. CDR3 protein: CSASLNTEAFF. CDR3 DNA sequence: TGCAGTGCTAGTTTGAACACTGAAGCTTTCTTT.

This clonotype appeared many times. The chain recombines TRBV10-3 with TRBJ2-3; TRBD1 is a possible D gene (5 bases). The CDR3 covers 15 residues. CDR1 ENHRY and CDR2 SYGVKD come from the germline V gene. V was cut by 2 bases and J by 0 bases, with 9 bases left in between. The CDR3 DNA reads TGTGCCATCAGTGAGCCAGGGATTAGCACAGATACGCAGTATTTT. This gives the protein CAISEPGISTDTQYF.

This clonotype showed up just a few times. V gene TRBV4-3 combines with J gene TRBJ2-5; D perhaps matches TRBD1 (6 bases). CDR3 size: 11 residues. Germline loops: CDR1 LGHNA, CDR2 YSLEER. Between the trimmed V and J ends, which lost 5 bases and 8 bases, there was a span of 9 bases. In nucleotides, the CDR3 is TGCGCCAGCAGCGGGGGCCCCACCCAGTACTTC. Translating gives CASSGGPTQYF.

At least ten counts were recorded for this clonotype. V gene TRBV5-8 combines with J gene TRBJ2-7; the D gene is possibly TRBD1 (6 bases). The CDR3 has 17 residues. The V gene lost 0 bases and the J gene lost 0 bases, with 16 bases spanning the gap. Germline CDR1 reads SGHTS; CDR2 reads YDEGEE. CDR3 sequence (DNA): TGTGCCAGCAGCTTGGATCAGGGGACGGAGAGCTCCTACGAGCAGTACTTC. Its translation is CASSLDQGTESSYEQYF.

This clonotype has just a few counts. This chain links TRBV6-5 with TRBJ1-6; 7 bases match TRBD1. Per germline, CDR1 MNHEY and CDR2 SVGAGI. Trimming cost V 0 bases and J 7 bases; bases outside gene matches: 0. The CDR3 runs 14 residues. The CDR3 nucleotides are TGTGCCAGCAGTTACTCGACAGGGAATTCACCCCTCCACTTT. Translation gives CASSYSTGNSPLHF.

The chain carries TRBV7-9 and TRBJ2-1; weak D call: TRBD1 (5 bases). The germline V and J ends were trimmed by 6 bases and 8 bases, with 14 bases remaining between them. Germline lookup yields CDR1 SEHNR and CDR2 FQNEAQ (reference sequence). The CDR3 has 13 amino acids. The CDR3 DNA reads TGTGCCAGCAGGGATAAGGGGCAGGATGAGCAGTTCTTC. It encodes CASRDKGQDEQFF.

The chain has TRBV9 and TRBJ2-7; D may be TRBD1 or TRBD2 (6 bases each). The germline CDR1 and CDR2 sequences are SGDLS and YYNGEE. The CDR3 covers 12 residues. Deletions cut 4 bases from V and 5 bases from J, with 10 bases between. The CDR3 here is CASSKGGHEQYF. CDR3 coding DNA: TGTGCCAGCAGCAAAGGGGGGCACGAGCAGTACTTC.

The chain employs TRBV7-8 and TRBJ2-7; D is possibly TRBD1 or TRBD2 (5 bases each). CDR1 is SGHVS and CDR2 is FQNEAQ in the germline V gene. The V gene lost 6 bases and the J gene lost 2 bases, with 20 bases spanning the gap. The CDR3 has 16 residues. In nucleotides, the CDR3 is TGTGCCAGCAGACCAGCCAGGGTCGTGCGGGCCTACGAGCAGTACTTC. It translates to CASRPARVVRAYEQYF.

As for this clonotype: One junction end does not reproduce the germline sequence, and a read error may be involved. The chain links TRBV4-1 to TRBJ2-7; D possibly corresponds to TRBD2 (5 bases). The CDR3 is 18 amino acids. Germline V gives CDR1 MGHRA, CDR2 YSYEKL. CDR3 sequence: CASSQVHKITSVPYEQNF. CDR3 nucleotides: TGCGCCAGCAGCCAAGTCCACAAAATCACTAGTGTTCCCTACGAGCAGAACTTC.

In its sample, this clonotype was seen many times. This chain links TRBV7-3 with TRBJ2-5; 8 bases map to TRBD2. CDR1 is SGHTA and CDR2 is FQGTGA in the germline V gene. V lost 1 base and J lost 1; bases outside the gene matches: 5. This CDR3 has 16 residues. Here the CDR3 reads CASSLISGASQETQYF. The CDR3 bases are TGTGCCAGCAGCTTAATTAGCGGGGCCTCCCAAGAGACCCAGTACTTC.

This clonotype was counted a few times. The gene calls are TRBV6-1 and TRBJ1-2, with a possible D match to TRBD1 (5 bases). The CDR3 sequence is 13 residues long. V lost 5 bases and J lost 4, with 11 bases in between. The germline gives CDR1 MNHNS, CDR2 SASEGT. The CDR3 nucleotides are TGTGCCAGCAGTATGACAGTGTTCTATGGCTACACCTTC. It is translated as CASSMTVFYGYTF.

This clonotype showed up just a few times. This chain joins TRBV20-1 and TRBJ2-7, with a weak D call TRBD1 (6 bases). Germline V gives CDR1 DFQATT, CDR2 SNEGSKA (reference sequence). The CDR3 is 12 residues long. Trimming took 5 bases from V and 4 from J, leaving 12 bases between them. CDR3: CSAEGDGYEQYF. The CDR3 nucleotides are TGCAGTGCTGAGGGGGATGGATACGAGCAGTACTTC.

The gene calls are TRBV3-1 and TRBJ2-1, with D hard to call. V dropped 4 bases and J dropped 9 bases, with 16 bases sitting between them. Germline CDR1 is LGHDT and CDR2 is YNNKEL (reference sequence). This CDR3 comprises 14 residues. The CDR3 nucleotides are TGTGCCAGCAGCCCCGGGCCTTTAAGTGGTGAGCAGTTCTTC. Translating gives CASSPGPLSGEQFF.

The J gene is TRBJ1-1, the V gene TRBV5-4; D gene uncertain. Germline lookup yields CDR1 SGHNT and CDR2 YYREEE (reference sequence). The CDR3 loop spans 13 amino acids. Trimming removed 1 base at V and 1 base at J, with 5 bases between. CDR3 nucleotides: TGTGCCAGCAGCTTGCTCAGGAACACTGAAGCTTTCTTT. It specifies CASSLLRNTEAFF.

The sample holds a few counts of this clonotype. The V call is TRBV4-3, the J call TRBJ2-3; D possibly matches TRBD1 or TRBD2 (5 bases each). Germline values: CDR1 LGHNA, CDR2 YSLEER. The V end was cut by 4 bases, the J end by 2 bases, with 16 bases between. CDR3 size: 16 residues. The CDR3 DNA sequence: TGCGCCAGCAGCCCCTACCTTATCGGGGCCACAGATACGCAGTATTTT. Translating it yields CASSPYLIGATDTQYF.

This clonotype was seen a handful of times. The CDR3 DNA reads as TGTGCCAGCAGCTTGATGGTAGCGGGTTACCTCCGGATCACAGATACGCAGTATTTT. This encodes CASSLMVAGYLRITDTQYF. J is TRBJ2-3 and V is TRBV5-4, with 7 bases matching TRBD2. Per the germline V gene, CDR1 is SGHNT and CDR2 is YYREEE (reference sequence). The CDR3 extends over 19 amino acids. V was clipped by 1 base and J by 2 bases; unmatched bases: 16. The full variable domain, with the rest looked up from reference TRBV5-4 and TRBJ2-3, is ETGVTQSPTHLIKTRGQQVTLRCSSQSGHNTVSWYQQALGQGPQFIFQYYREEENGRGNFPPRFSGLQFPNYSSELNVNALELDDSALYLCASSLMVAGYLRITDTQYFGPGTRLTVL.

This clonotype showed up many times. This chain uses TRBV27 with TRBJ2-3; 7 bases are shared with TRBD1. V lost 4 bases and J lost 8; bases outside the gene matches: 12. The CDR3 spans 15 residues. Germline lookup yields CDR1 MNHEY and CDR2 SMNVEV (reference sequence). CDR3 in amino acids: CASSSTGAARGTQYF. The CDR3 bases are TGTGCCAGCAGTTCCACAGGGGCCGCCCGGGGTACGCAGTATTTT.

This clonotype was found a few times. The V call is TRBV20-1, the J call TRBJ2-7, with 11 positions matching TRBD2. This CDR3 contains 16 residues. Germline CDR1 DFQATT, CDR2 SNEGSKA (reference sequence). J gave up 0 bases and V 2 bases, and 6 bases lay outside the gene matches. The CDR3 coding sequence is TGCAGTGCTAGAACTGGACTAGCGGGTGCCTCCTACGAGCAGTACTTC. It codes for CSARTGLAGASYEQYF.

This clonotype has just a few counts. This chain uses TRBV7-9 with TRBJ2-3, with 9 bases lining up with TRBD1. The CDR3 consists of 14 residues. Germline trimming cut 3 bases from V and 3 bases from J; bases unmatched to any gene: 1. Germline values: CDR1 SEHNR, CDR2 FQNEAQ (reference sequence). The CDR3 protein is CASSFGQGTDTQYF. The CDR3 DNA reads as TGTGCCAGCAGCTTCGGACAGGGGACAGATACGCAGTATTTT.

The CDR3 nucleotides are TGTGCCAGCACCCCACCTGGAAACACCATATATTTT. Protein sequence: CASTPPGNTIYF. The V gene is TRBV12-3 or TRBV12-4, the J gene TRBJ1-3; D is ambiguous. This CDR3 has 12 amino acids. V lost 7 bases and J 2 bases, leaving 6 bases between the germline ends.

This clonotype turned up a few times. The DNA for the CDR3 is TGCAGTGCCCACGCAGCAGCGGCCAGCAATGAGCAGTTCTTC. Its protein is CSAHAAAASNEQFF. V is TRBV20-1 and J is TRBJ2-1, with a weak D call TRBD2 (5 bases). Trimming stripped 6 bases from V and 6 bases from J, with 18 bases between. The germline V gene encodes CDR1 DFQATT and CDR2 SNEGSKA (reference sequence). The CDR3 length is 14 residues.

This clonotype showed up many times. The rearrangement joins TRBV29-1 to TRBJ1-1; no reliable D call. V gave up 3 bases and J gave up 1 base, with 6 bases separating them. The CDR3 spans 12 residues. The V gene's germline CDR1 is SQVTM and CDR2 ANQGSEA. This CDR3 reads CSVDWANTEAFF. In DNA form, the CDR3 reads TGCAGCGTTGACTGGGCGAACACTGAAGCTTTCTTT.